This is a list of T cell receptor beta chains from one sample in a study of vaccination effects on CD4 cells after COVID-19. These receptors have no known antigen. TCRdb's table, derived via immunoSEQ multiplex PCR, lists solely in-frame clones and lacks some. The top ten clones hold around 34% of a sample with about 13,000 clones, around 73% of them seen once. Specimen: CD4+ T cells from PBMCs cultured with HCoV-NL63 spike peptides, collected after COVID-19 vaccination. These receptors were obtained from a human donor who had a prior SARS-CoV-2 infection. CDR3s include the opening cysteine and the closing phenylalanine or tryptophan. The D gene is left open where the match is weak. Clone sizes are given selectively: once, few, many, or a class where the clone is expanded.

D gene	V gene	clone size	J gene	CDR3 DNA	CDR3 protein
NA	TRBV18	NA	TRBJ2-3	TGTGCCAGCTCAAAGGACAGTTACACAGATACGCAGTATTTT	CASSKDSYTDTQYF
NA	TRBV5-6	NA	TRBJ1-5	TGTGCCAGCAGCTTGTGGGGCGGTCAGCCCCAGCATTTT	CASSLWGGQPQHF
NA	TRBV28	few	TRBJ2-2	TGTGCCAGCAGTTTGGGGGAGGTGGACACCGGGGAGCTGTTTTTT	CASSLGEVDTGELFF
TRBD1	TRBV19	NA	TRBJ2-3	TGTGCCAGTAGTCTACAGGGGACGGGGTACACAGATACGCAGTATTTT	CASSLQGTGYTDTQYF
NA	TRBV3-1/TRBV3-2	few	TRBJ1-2	TGTGCCAGCAGCCAAGGGGGGCCTGGCTATGGCTACACCTTC	CASSQGGPGYGYTF
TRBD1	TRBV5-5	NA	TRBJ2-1	TGTGCCAGCAGCGGGGGGCCCGGGACAGGGGACAATGAGCAGTTCTTC	CASSGGPGTGDNEQFF
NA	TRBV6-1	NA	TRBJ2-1	TGTGCCAGCAGTGAGTTCTATCGTCGTGGTGAGCAGTTCTTC	CASSEFYRRGEQFF
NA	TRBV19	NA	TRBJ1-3	TGTGCCAGTAGCCTAACAGGGTCAAACACCATATATTTT	CASSLTGSNTIYF
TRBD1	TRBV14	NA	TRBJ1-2	TGTGCCAGCAGCTTAACAGGGGGCCTTGTTGGCTACACCTTC	CASSLTGGLVGYTF
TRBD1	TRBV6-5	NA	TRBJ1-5	TGTGCCAGCAGCCCGGACAGGGGGAGGAATCAGCCCCAGCATTTT	CASSPDRGRNQPQHF
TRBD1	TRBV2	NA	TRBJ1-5	TGTGCCAGCAGTGATAGGGGACAGGGGACATTTAGCAATCAGCCCCAGCATTTT	CASSDRGQGTFSNQPQHF
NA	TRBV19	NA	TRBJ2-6	TGTGCCAGTAGTATCCGGAGAATAATTGGCCCTCTCTCTGGGGCCAACGTCCTGACTTTC	CASSIRRIIGPLSGANVLTF
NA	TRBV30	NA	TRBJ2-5	TGTGCCTGGAGTGGTGGGCTGCAAGAGACCCAGTACTTC	CAWSGGLQETQYF
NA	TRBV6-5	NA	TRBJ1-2	TGTGCCAGCAGTTACGACCCCCTCGGTGGCTACACCTTC	CASSYDPLGGYTF
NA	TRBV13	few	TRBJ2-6	TGTGCCAGCACGCGTGGGGTAGCTGGGGCCAACGTCCTGACTTTC	CASTRGVAGANVLTF
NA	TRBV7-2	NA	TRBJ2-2	TGTGCCAGCAGCGGGTTTACCTCAGGGTCCGGGGAGCTGTTTTTT	CASSGFTSGSGELFF
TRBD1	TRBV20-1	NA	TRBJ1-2	TGCAGTGCTTGGGACAGGGCGGGCTACACCTTC	CSAWDRAGYTF
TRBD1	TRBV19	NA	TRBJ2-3	TGTGCCAGATCCGGGACAGGGGGACTCACAGATACGCAGTATTTT	CARSGTGGLTDTQYF
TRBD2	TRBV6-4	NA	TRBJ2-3	TGTGCCAGCAGTACAATAGCGGGAGGCAGCACAGATACGCAGTATTTT	CASSTIAGGSTDTQYF
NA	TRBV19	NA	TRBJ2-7	TGTGCCAGTAGGATCTCAGGGGGGGGCGTCTACGAGCAGTACTTC	CASRISGGGVYEQYF
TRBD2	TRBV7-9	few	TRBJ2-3	TGTGCCAGCAGCTTGGGACTAGCGGGACGCTACACAGATACGCAGTATTTT	CASSLGLAGRYTDTQYF
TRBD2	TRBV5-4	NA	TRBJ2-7	TGTGCCAGCAGCGGGAGGGGAGGGCCTTCCTACGAGCAGTACTTC	CASSGRGGPSYEQYF
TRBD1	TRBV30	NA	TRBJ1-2	TGTGCCTGGAGTGTAGGACAGGGGGAGGTCTTC	CAWSVGQGEVF
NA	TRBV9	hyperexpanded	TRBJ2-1	TGTGCCAGCAGCGTAGGCTACAATGAGCAGTTCTTC	CASSVGYNEQFF
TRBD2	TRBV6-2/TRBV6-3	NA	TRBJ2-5	TGTGCCAGCAGTTACGTAGCGGGAGAGGGAGGAGAGACCCAGTACTTC	CASSYVAGEGGETQYF
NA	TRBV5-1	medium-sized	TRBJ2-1	TGCGCCAGCAGCTTGGAACAGGCGATCAATGAGCAGTTCTTC	CASSLEQAINEQFF
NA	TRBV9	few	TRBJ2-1	TGTGCCAGCAGCGTAGTCTCCGGGCCCAATGAGCAGTTCTTC	CASSVVSGPNEQFF
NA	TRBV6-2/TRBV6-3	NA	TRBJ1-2	TGTGCCAGCAGCCCTTACCAGGACCACTATGGCTACACCTTC	CASSPYQDHYGYTF
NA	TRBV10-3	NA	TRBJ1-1	TGTGCCATCAGTGAAGGGTCCCCCCCTGAAGCTTTCTTT	CAISEGSPPEAFF
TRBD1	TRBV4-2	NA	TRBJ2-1	TGTGCCAGCAGCCAAGACGGGACAGGGGGAAATGAGCAGTTCTTC	CASSQDGTGGNEQFF